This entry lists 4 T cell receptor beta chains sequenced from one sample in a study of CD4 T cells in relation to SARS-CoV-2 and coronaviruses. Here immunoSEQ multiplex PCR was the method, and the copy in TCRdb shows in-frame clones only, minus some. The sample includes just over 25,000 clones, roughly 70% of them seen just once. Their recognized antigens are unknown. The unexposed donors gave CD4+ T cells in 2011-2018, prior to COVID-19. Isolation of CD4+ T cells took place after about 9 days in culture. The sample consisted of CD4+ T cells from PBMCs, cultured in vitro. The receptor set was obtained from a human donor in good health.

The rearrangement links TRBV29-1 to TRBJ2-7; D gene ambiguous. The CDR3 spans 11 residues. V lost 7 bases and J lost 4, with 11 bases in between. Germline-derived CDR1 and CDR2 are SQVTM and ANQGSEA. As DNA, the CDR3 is TGCAGCGCGGATCTAAATTACGAGCAGTACTTC. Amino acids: CSADLNYEQYF.

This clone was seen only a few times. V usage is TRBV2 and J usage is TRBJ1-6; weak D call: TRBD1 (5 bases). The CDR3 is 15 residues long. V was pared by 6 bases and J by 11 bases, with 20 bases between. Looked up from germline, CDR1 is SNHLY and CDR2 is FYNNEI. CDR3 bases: TGTGCCAGCAGGAACGGCGCGGGGGGGAATCCACCCCTCCACTTT. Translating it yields CASRNGAGGNPPLHF.

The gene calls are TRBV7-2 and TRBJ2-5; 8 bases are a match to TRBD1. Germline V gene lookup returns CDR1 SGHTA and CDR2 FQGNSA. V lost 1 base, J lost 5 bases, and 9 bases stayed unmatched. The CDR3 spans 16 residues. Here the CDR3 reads CASSLDKRQGRETQYF. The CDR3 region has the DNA TGTGCCAGCAGCTTAGACAAACGACAGGGGCGCGAGACCCAGTACTTC.

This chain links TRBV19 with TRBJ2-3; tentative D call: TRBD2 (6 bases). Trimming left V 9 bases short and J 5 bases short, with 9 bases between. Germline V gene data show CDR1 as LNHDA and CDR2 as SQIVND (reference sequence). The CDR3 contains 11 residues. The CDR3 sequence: CASGRLDTQYF. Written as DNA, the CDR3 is TGTGCCAGCGGGAGACTAGATACGCAGTATTTT.